The clone carrying this T cell receptor (beta chain) has at least ten counts. The antigen remains unidentified. TCRdb independently ran MiXCR on the reads; one entry per CDR3 protein. The table has 200,000 to 250,000 distinct CDR3 sequences, approximately 24% seen once; the top ten hold 18%. This specimen belongs to a study of T cell repertoires in cytomegalovirus infection. Study context: TCR beta signatures that were public indicated CMV infection and matching HLA type. Overall study findings and caveats: Accumulated public TCR beta family frequency recognized individuals carrying CMV together with the relevant HLA. CMV-specific TCR beta clonotypes restricted by HLA-C dominated the ex vivo response.

CDR1 and CDR2 from the germline V gene are SGHAT and FQNNGV. This CDR3 contains 16 residues. V dropped 1 base and J dropped 10; count of bases not matched to a gene: 6. This clonotype was sampled from a human donor in good health (CMV status not recorded). Some clones in this sample may be carry-over from other donors' samples. Input material: CD8+ T cells from PBMCs. The rearrangement links TRBV11-2 to TRBJ2-1; TRBD2 agrees at 14 bases. The CDR3 sequence is CASSLAPGLAGAEQFF. CDR3 in DNA: TGTGCCAGCAGCTTAGCGCCGGGACTAGCGGGGGCAGAGCAGTTCTTC.